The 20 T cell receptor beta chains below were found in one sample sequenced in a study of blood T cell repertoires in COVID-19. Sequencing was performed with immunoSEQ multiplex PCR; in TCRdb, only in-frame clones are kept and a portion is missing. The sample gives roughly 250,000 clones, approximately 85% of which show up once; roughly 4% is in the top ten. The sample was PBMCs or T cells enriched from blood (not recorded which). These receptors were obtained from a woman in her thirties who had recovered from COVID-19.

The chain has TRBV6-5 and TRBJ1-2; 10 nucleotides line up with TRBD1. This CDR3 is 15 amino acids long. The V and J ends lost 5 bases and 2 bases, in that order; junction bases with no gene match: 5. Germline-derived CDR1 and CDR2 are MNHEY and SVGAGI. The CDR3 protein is CASSSDRGRNYGYTF. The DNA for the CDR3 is TGTGCCAGCAGTAGCGACAGGGGGCGGAACTATGGCTACACCTTC.

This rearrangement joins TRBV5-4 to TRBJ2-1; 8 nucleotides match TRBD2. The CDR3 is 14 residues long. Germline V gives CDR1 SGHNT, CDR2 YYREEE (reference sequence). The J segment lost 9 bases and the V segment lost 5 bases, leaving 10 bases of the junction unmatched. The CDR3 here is CASSGTGGFGEQFF. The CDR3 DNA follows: TGTGCCAGCAGTGGAACGGGGGGGTTCGGTGAGCAGTTCTTC.

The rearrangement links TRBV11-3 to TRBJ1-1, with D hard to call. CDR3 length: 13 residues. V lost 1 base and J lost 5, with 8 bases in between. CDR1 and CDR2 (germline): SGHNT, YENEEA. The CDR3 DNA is TGTGCCAGCAGCTTAGGTACGGAGACTGAAGCTTTCTTT. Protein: CASSLGTETEAFF.

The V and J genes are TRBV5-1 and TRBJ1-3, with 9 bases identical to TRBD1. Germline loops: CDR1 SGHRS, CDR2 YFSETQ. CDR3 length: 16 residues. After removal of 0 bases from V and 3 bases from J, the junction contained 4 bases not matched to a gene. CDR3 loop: CASSLATGGIGNTIYF. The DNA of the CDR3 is TGCGCCAGCAGCTTGGCTACAGGGGGCATTGGAAACACCATATATTTT.

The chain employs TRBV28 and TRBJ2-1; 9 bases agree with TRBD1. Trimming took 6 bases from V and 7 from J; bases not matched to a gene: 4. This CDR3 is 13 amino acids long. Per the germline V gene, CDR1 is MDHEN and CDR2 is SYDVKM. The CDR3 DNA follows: TGTGCCAGCAGGCCAGGACAGGGGAATGAGCAGTTCTTC. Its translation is CASRPGQGNEQFF.

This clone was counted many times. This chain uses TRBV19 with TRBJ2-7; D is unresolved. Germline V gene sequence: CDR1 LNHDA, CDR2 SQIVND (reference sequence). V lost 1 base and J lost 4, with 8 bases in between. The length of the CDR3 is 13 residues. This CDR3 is CASSIGSAYEQYF. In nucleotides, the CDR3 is TGTGCCAGTAGTATAGGTTCAGCGTACGAGCAGTACTTC.

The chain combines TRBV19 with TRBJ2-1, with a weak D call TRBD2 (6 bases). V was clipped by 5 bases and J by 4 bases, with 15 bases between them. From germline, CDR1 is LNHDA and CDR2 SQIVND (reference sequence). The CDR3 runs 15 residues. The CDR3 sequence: CASSVGLGLYNEQFF. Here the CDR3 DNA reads TGTGCCAGTAGTGTAGGCCTGGGACTTTACAATGAGCAGTTCTTC.

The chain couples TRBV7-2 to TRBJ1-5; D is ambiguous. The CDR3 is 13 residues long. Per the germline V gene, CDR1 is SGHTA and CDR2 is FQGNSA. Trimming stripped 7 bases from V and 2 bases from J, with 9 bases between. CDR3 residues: CASTRAGNQPQHF. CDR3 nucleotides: TGTGCCAGCACGCGGGCCGGCAATCAGCCCCAGCATTTT.

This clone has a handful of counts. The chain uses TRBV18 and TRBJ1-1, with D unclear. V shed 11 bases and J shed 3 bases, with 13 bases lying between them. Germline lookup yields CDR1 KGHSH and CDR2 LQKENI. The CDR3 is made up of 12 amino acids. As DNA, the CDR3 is TGTGCCGCACACGGAGGGCACACTGAAGCTTTCTTT. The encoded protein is CAAHGGHTEAFF.

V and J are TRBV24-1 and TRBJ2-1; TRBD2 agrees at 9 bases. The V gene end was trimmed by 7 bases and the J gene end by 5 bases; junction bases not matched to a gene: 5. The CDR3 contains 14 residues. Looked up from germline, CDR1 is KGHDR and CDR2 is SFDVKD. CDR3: CATSPAGGNNEQFF. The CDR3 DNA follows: TGTGCCACCAGCCCCGCGGGGGGGAACAATGAGCAGTTCTTC.

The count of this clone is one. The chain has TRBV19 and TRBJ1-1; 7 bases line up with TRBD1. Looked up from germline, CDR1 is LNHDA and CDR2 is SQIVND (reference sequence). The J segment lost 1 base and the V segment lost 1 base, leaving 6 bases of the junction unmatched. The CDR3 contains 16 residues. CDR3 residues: CASSIVGRGTNTEAFF. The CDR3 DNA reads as TGTGCCAGTAGTATAGTAGGCAGGGGGACGAACACTGAAGCTTTCTTT.

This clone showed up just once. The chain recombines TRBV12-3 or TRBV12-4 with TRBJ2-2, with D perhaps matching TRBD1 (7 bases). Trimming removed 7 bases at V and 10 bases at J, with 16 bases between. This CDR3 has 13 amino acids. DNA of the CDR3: TGTGCCAGCACTACCGGAGGGGGCGAGGAGCTGTTTTTT. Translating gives CASTTGGGEELFF.

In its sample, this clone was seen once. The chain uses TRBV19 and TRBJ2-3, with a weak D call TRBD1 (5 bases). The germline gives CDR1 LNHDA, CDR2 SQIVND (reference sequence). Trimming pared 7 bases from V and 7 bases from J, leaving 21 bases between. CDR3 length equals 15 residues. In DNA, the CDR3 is TGTGCCAGTACCTTCGGAGACAGAGGATCAAATACGCAGTATTTT. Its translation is CASTFGDRGSNTQYF.

The CDR3 DNA follows: TGTGCCAGCAGCAAGACAGGTTTCAGCAATCAGCCCCAGCATTTT. Amino acid sequence: CASSKTGFSNQPQHF. The chain is built from TRBV11-2 and TRBJ1-5; a weak D match, TRBD1 (6 bases). The germline V gene has CDR1 SGHAT and CDR2 FQNNGV. Between the trimmed V and J ends, which lost 5 bases and 1 base, there was a span of 12 bases. The CDR3 consists of 15 residues.

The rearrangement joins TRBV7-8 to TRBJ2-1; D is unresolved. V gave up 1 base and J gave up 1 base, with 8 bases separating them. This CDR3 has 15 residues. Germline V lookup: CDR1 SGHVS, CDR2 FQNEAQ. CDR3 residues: CASSLGHGSYNEQFF. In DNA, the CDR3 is TGTGCCAGCAGCTTAGGACACGGATCCTACAATGAGCAGTTCTTC.

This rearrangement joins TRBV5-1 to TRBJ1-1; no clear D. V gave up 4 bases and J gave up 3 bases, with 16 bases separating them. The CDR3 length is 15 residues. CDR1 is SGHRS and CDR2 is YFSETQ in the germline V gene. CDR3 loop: CASSPFDRRDTEAFF. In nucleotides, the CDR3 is TGCGCCAGCAGCCCCTTTGACCGTCGGGACACTGAAGCTTTCTTT. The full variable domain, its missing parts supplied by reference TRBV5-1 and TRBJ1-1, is KAGVTQTPRYLIKTRGQQVTLSCSPISGHRSVSWYQQTPGQGLQFLFEYFSETQRNKGNFPGRFSGRQFSNSRSEMNVSTLELGDSALYLCASSPFDRRDTEAFFGQGTRLTVV.

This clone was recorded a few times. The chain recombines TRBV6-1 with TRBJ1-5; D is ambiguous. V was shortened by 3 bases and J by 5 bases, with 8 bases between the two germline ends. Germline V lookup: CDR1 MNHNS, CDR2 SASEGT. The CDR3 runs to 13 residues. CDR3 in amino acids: CASSDSVYQPQHF. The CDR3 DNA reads TGTGCCAGCAGTGATTCCGTATATCAGCCCCAGCATTTT.

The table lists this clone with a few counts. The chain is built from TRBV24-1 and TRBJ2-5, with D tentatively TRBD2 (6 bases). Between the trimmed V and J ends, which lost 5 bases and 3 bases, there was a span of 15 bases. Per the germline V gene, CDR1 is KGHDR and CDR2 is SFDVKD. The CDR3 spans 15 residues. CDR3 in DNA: TGTGCCACCAGTGTGACGGGACTGGACGAAGAGACCCAGTACTTC. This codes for CATSVTGLDEETQYF.

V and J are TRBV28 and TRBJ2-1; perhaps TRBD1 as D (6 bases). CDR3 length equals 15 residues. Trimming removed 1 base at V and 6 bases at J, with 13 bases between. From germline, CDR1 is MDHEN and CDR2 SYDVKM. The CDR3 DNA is TGTGCCAGCAGTTTATCCGCAGGGGCGGGCAATGAGCAGTTCTTC. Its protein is CASSLSAGAGNEQFF.

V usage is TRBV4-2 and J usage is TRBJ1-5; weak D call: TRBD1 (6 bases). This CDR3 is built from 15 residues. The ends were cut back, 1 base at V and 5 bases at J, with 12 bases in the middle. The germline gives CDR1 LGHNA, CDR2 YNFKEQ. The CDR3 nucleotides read TGTGCCAGCAGCCAAGTGGCAGGGGTTGATCAGCCCCAGCATTTT. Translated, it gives CASSQVAGVDQPQHF.